This TCR beta chain stems from a study of metastatic and nonmetastatic thyroid tumors. Study-level information: The study looked at repertoires side by side in blood and in tumor or nodule tissue from malignant and benign thyroid patients.

Study-wide results and caveats: Significantly higher TCR beta diversity was reportedly seen in malignant thyroid tumors than benign nodules, in blood and tumor.

No patient had received any treatment before thyroid surgery. TCRdb re-clonotyped the PCR reads via MiXCR. The sample records over 14,000 clones, around 29% being singletons. Points on this clone: Antigen unknown.

The CDR3 is 13 residues long. Germline V gene sequence: CDR1 WSHSY, CDR2 SAAADI. Trimming removed 6 bases from V and 3 bases from J, with 12 bases in between. This rearrangement joins TRBV10-2 to TRBJ2-7; D possibly matches TRBD1 or TRBD2 (5 bases each). The sample taken for sequencing was tumor tissue. The clonotype was recovered from a female donor with papillary thyroid cancer or a benign thyroid nodule (not recorded which). Some clones in this sample may be carry-over from other donors' samples. The CDR3 reads CASRPGPNYEQYF. In nucleotides, the CDR3 is TGCGCCAGCAGGCCGGGACCTAACTACGAGCAGTACTTC.